This TCR beta chain is from a study of cytomegalovirus exposure and HLA in healthy donors. The study, taken as a whole, reports: When analyzed later, a missense DCLRE1C variant was found to be linked to TCR beta V- and J-gene trimming.

The germline CDR1 and CDR2 sequences are GTSNPN and SVGIG (reference sequence). The CDR3 totals 12 residues. Trimming removed 5 bases from V and 4 bases from J, with 11 bases in between. The PCR had 60 Vbeta and 13 Jbeta primers. The method was immunoSEQ multiplex PCR; TCRdb's version includes in-frame clones alone and lacks a portion of them. The sample lists 100,000 to 140,000 clones, over 60% occurring once. A remark on this clone: The antigen is unknown.

The chain couples TRBV30 to TRBJ1-1; D is possibly TRBD1 (5 bases). The sample was PBMCs. The source is a male donor in good health and CMV-seronegative. The CDR3 region has the DNA TGTGCCTGGGGACACTTGAGCACTGAAGCTTTCTTT. Translation: CAWGHLSTEAFF.